The rows below give T cell receptor beta chains drawn from one sample of a study of control samples from healthy donors and cancer patients. Method: immunoSEQ multiplex PCR; TCRdb's copy keeps in-frame clones and lacks some. The sample yields about 64,000 clones, 92% seen once. Material: PBMCs. All receptors derive from a man aged 35-49 years with colorectal cancer. Each CDR3 is given with its conserved first and last residue. The D gene is left open where the match is weak. Size tells how often a clone was seen (once, few, many) or the class of an expanded clone, and some rows leave it out.

j_call v_call cdr3_length d_call clone_size cdr3_nt cdr3_aa
TRBJ2-1 TRBV6-5 13 TRBD2 - TGTGCCAGCACTAGCGGCTCCTACAATGAGCAGTTCTTC CASTSGSYNEQFF
TRBJ1-1 TRBV19 11 - - TGTGCCAGTAGTAGTCGGACTGAAGCTTTCTTT CASSSRTEAFF
TRBJ2-1 TRBV9 13 - few TGTGCCAGCAGCGTAGGTTTTGTGAATGAGCAGTTCTTC CASSVGFVNEQFF
TRBJ2-6 TRBV5-4 17 TRBD1 - TGTGCCAGCAGCCCACGGGACAGGGTCGCTGGGGCCAACGTCCTGACTTTC CASSPRDRVAGANVLTF
TRBJ2-4 TRBV9 13 TRBD2 once TGTGCCAGCAGCGTAGGGGCTAGCGGGACTCAGTACTTC CASSVGASGTQYF
TRBJ2-3 TRBV5-8 17 - - TGTGCCAGCAGCCTCAGGGGGGGGCTCAGGAGCACAGATACGCAGTATTTT CASSLRGGLRSTDTQYF
TRBJ2-3 TRBV2 15 TRBD2 few TGTGCCAGTGGGCGGGAGGACAGTCCCACAGATACGCAGTATTTT CASGREDSPTDTQYF
TRBJ1-6 TRBV18 12 - - TGTGCCAGCTCAGAGGGCCCCGCGGCTATCCACTTT CASSEGPAAIHF
TRBJ1-4 TRBV5-1 15 - - TGCGCCAGCAGCTTGGGTCCGGTAACTAATGAAAAACTGTTTTTT CASSLGPVTNEKLFF
TRBJ1-2 TRBV6-5 13 - - TGTGCCAGCAATTCCGGGTTCGACTATGGCTACACCTTC CASNSGFDYGYTF
TRBJ1-5 TRBV4-2 14 - - TGTGCCAGCAGCCAAGACAGGGGAAATCAGCCCCAGCATTTT CASSQDRGNQPQHF
TRBJ2-5 TRBV4-2 18 TRBD2 - TGTGCCAGCAGCCAGGCTAAACTAGCGGGGGGGCAACAAGAGACCCAGTACTTC CASSQAKLAGGQQETQYF
TRBJ1-2 TRBV6-5 14 - once TGTGCCAGCAGTTACTCGGGACATAACTATGGCTACACCTTC CASSYSGHNYGYTF
TRBJ2-3 TRBV3-1/TRBV3-2 15 TRBD2 - TGTGCCAGCAGCCAAATGGGGGGGACCCCAGATACGCAGTATTTT CASSQMGGTPDTQYF
TRBJ2-5 TRBV7-3 14 TRBD2 - TGTGCCAGCAGCTATGCGGGGGGGCAGGAGACCCAGTACTTC CASSYAGGQETQYF
TRBJ1-2 TRBV4-1 10 - medium-sized TGCGCCAGCAGCCAAGATCCATGCACCTTC CASSQDPCTF
TRBJ2-1 TRBV4-1 14 - - TGCGCCAGCAGCCAAGATGCTGGCCCTAATGAGCAGTTCTTC CASSQDAGPNEQFF
TRBJ1-1 TRBV5-1 11 TRBD1 - TGCGCCAGCCGACAGGGGGCCGAAGCTTTCTTT CASRQGAEAFF
TRBJ1-5 TRBV27 16 TRBD1 - TGTGCCAGCAGTGACCGCGGACAGGGTAGAAGTCAGCCCCAGCATTTT CASSDRGQGRSQPQHF
TRBJ1-5 TRBV7-8 16 - - TGTGCCAGCAGCTTAGGGACTTGGGGCAACAATCAGCCCCAGCATTTT CASSLGTWGNNQPQHF
TRBJ1-5 TRBV18 15 - few TGTGCCAGCTCACCTTCAGGACAGCGCAATCAGCCCCAGCATTTT CASSPSGQRNQPQHF
TRBJ2-1 TRBV5-1 16 TRBD1 - TGCGCCAGCAGCTTGTGGACAGGGCTCCAAGGCAATGAGCAGTTCTTC CASSLWTGLQGNEQFF
TRBJ2-7 TRBV5-1 14 TRBD1 few TGCGCCAGCAGCTCGGGGACAGGGGGCTACGAGCAGTACTTC CASSSGTGGYEQYF
TRBJ2-1 TRBV11-3 13 - - TGTGCCAGCAGCGGAAATCTAACGAATGAGCAGTTCTTC CASSGNLTNEQFF
TRBJ1-2 TRBV6-2/TRBV6-3 13 - - TGTGCCAGCAGTTATGGGGCCAACTATGGCTACACCTTC CASSYGANYGYTF
TRBJ1-4 TRBV5-1 13 - - TGCGCCAGCCGGGGGGAAAGTAATGAAAAACTGTTTTTT CASRGESNEKLFF
TRBJ1-1 TRBV12-3/TRBV12-4 13 - once TGTGCCAGCAGTTCAAGGGAGGGGACTGAAGCTTTCTTT CASSSREGTEAFF
TRBJ2-1 TRBV6-5 15 TRBD1 - TGTGCCAGCAAGACACAGGGGGGCTCCTACAATGAGCAGTTCTTC CASKTQGGSYNEQFF
TRBJ2-1 TRBV7-3 12 - - TGTGCCAGCAGCTCCAGCCGTAATGAGCAGTTCTTC CASSSSRNEQFF
TRBJ2-1 TRBV7-2 17 TRBD2 - TGTGCCAGCAGCTCCACAGCGGGGGGCGGTAGCTACAATGAGCAGTTCTTC CASSSTAGGGSYNEQFF
TRBJ1-5 TRBV10-3 15 - - TGTGCCATCAGTGAGTCGGCGGCGGATAATCAGCCCCAGCATTTT CAISESAADNQPQHF
TRBJ2-7 TRBV11-2 16 TRBD1 - TGTGCCAGCAGCCATTTCGGGACAGGGGGGGATTACGAGCAGTACTTC CASSHFGTGGDYEQYF
TRBJ1-1 TRBV19 13 - - TGTGCCAGTAACGAGAGGGGGTTCACTGAAGCTTTCTTT CASNERGFTEAFF
TRBJ1-6 TRBV30 16 - - TGTGCCTGGTCAGGGGCCTCCCGAGGATATAATTCACCCCTCCACTTT CAWSGASRGYNSPLHF
TRBJ1-6 TRBV5-8 13 - - TGTGCCAGCAGCTTTGAGCCCGACAAACCCCTCCACTTT CASSFEPDKPLHF
TRBJ2-1 TRBV18 14 - - TGTGCCAGCTCACTTCTAAAGGGGGATAATGAGCAGTTCTTC CASSLLKGDNEQFF
TRBJ2-1 TRBV2 14 TRBD2 - TGTGCCAGCAGACGGACTAGCGGGGGTAATGAGCAGTTCTTC CASRRTSGGNEQFF
TRBJ1-1 TRBV10-3 13 - - TGTGCCATCAGCCCCAGACAGAACACTGAAGCTTTCTTT CAISPRQNTEAFF
TRBJ1-1 TRBV5-1 14 TRBD1 - TGCGCCAGCAGCGGGGGACAGATGAACACTGAAGCTTTCTTT CASSGGQMNTEAFF
TRBJ2-1 TRBV4-2 16 TRBD2 - TGTGCCAGCTCTACTAGCGGGTGGGGAGTCTACAATGAGCAGTTCTTC CASSTSGWGVYNEQFF
TRBJ1-1 TRBV7-3 13 - - TGTGCCAGCGGCAGGGGAATGAACACTGAAGCTTTCTTT CASGRGMNTEAFF
TRBJ2-5 TRBV29-1 12 - once TGCAGCGTCACGAGCGGCCGGGAGACCCAGTACTTC CSVTSGRETQYF
TRBJ2-7 TRBV18 13 - - TGTGCCAGCTCACCAAACAGGGAAGGCGAGCAGTACTTC CASSPNREGEQYF
TRBJ2-7 TRBV16 13 - - TGTGCCAGCAGCCACTCGCCCGGCAGCGAGCAGTACTTC CASSHSPGSEQYF
TRBJ1-4 TRBV19 20 TRBD1 - TGTGCCAGTAGTAGAATTTTCCGACGAGGACAGGGAGGGACTAATGAAAAACTGTTTTTT CASSRIFRRGQGGTNEKLFF
TRBJ1-2 TRBV5-4 16 TRBD1 - TGTGCCAGCAGCTTGTTACCACCCAGGACAGGGAGTGGCTACACCTTC CASSLLPPRTGSGYTF
TRBJ1-1 TRBV7-3 17 TRBD1 - TGTGCCAGCAGCCCGACCGGGACAGGGGTATTGAACACTGAAGCTTTCTTT CASSPTGTGVLNTEAFF
TRBJ2-2 TRBV10-2 17 TRBD2 - TGCGCCAGCCGACGGGATACTAGCGGGGGGGTCACCGGGGAGCTGTTTTTT CASRRDTSGGVTGELFF
TRBJ1-1 TRBV6-2/TRBV6-3 13 - - TGTGCCAGCAGCCCTGCTGAAGTTATCCCGGCTTTCTTT CASSPAEVIPAFF
TRBJ1-1 TRBV5-4 13 - - TGTGCCAGCAGCTTGGGGGGGAACACTGAAGCTTTCTTT CASSLGGNTEAFF
TRBJ2-7 TRBV7-2 15 TRBD2 - TGTGCCAGCAGCTCACAGGCGGGGGGGCAATACGAGCAGTACTTC CASSSQAGGQYEQYF
TRBJ1-1 TRBV6-2/TRBV6-3 14 - - TGTGCCAGCAGCAATGGAGGAGGGAACACTGAAGCTTTCTTT CASSNGGGNTEAFF
TRBJ1-5 TRBV7-2 14 TRBD1 few TGTGCCAGCAGCTACGGGACAGGGGATCAGCCCCAGCATTTT CASSYGTGDQPQHF
TRBJ2-1 TRBV7-3 16 TRBD2 - TGTGCCAGCAGCCTCTTCCTAGCGGGGGGGCTAGGTGAGCAGTTCTTC CASSLFLAGGLGEQFF